The rows below give T cell receptor beta chains drawn from one sample of a study of blood T cell repertoires in COVID-19. Profiled with immunoSEQ multiplex PCR; TCRdb holds only in-frame clones, not every one. The sample yields more than 250,000 clones, approximately 87% seen once. Input material: peripheral blood. The receptors derive from a man in his sixties who had recovered from COVID-19. Both conserved end residues are part of each CDR3. Fields, in order: V gene, D gene, clone size, J gene, CDR3 protein, CDR3 DNA. The D gene is left open where the match is weak. Clone sizes are given selectively: once, few, many, or a class where the clone is expanded.

V gene: TRBV9; D gene: .; clone size: .; J gene: TRBJ2-3; CDR3 protein: CASSVVRGGSTDTQYF; CDR3 DNA: TGTGCCAGCAGCGTAGTGCGGGGCGGCAGCACAGATACGCAGTATTTT
V gene: TRBV19; D gene: TRBD2; clone size: .; J gene: TRBJ2-1; CDR3 protein: CASSTLAGGYNEQFF; CDR3 DNA: TGTGCCAGTAGCACTCTAGCGGGGGGTTACAATGAGCAGTTCTTC
V gene: TRBV4-1; D gene: .; clone size: .; J gene: TRBJ2-2; CDR3 protein: CASSYRSKSGELFF; CDR3 DNA: TGCGCCAGCAGCTACCGCTCTAAATCCGGGGAGCTGTTTTTT
V gene: TRBV27; D gene: .; clone size: .; J gene: TRBJ2-1; CDR3 protein: CASSLLLALNEQFF; CDR3 DNA: TGTGCCAGCAGTTTGTTACTAGCACTCAATGAGCAGTTCTTC
V gene: TRBV5-1; D gene: TRBD2; clone size: .; J gene: TRBJ2-5; CDR3 protein: CASSLGGLAGERETQYF; CDR3 DNA: TGCGCCAGCAGCTTGGGGGGGCTAGCGGGAGAACGAGAGACCCAGTACTTC
V gene: TRBV4-1; D gene: .; clone size: .; J gene: TRBJ2-1; CDR3 protein: CASSQDLRLGTAEQFF; CDR3 DNA: TGCGCCAGCAGCCAAGATCTAAGACTTGGGACTGCAGAGCAGTTCTTC
V gene: TRBV29-1; D gene: .; clone size: .; J gene: TRBJ2-1; CDR3 protein: CSVRGNEQFF; CDR3 DNA: TGCAGCGTTCGGGGAAATGAGCAGTTCTTC
V gene: TRBV6-5; D gene: .; clone size: .; J gene: TRBJ2-2; CDR3 protein: CASGRVTGELFF; CDR3 DNA: TGTGCCAGCGGGCGGGTCACCGGGGAGCTGTTTTTT
V gene: TRBV5-4; D gene: TRBD1; clone size: .; J gene: TRBJ1-2; CDR3 protein: CASSPVGQSHGYTF; CDR3 DNA: TGTGCCAGCAGCCCAGTGGGACAGTCCCATGGCTACACCTTC
V gene: TRBV7-9; D gene: .; clone size: .; J gene: TRBJ2-3; CDR3 protein: CASSSSRTASTDTQYF; CDR3 DNA: TGTGCCAGCAGCTCTAGTCGGACAGCTAGCACAGATACGCAGTATTTT
V gene: TRBV9; D gene: TRBD1; clone size: .; J gene: TRBJ2-7; CDR3 protein: CASSPRDRGEQYF; CDR3 DNA: TGTGCCAGCAGCCCCCGGGACAGGGGCGAGCAGTACTTC
V gene: TRBV6-5; D gene: .; clone size: .; J gene: TRBJ1-2; CDR3 protein: CASRVAGVNYGYTF; CDR3 DNA: TGTGCCAGCAGGGTGGCGGGAGTGAACTATGGCTACACCTTC
V gene: TRBV28; D gene: TRBD1; clone size: .; J gene: TRBJ1-6; CDR3 protein: CASRATGNNSPLHF; CDR3 DNA: TGTGCCAGCAGGGCGACAGGGAATAATTCACCCCTCCACTTT
V gene: TRBV4-1; D gene: TRBD2; clone size: .; J gene: TRBJ2-1; CDR3 protein: CASSQGLAGRYNEQFF; CDR3 DNA: TGCGCCAGCAGCCAAGGACTAGCGGGGCGATACAATGAGCAGTTCTTC
V gene: TRBV11-2; D gene: .; clone size: .; J gene: TRBJ1-2; CDR3 protein: CASSPLRGRTKDGYTF; CDR3 DNA: TGTGCCAGCAGCCCACTCCGAGGCAGAACAAAGGATGGCTACACCTTC
V gene: TRBV9; D gene: .; clone size: .; J gene: TRBJ2-7; CDR3 protein: CASSVEGTTSYEQYF; CDR3 DNA: TGTGCCAGCAGCGTAGAGGGGACAACATCCTACGAGCAGTACTTC
V gene: TRBV4-2; D gene: .; clone size: .; J gene: TRBJ2-1; CDR3 protein: CASSQDATAYNEQFF; CDR3 DNA: TGTGCCAGCAGCCAAGATGCGACAGCCTACAATGAGCAGTTCTTC
V gene: TRBV19; D gene: TRBD1; clone size: .; J gene: TRBJ1-1; CDR3 protein: CASTTRTGFNTEAFF; CDR3 DNA: TGTGCCAGTACAACCCGGACAGGGTTTAACACTGAAGCTTTCTTT
V gene: TRBV12-3/TRBV12-4; D gene: .; clone size: .; J gene: TRBJ1-1; CDR3 protein: CASSRTSNTEAFF; CDR3 DNA: TGTGCCAGCAGCCGGACATCGAACACTGAAGCTTTCTTT
V gene: TRBV2; D gene: .; clone size: once; J gene: TRBJ2-3; CDR3 protein: CASSGGSLMDTQYF; CDR3 DNA: TGTGCCAGCAGTGGGGGCAGTTTGATGGATACGCAGTATTTT
V gene: TRBV3-1/TRBV3-2; D gene: TRBD1; clone size: .; J gene: TRBJ2-5; CDR3 protein: CASSPQGTGGSETQYF; CDR3 DNA: TGTGCCAGCAGCCCCCAAGGGACAGGGGGCTCAGAGACCCAGTACTTC
V gene: TRBV6-5; D gene: TRBD2; clone size: .; J gene: TRBJ2-7; CDR3 protein: CASRGLAGASSEQYF; CDR3 DNA: TGTGCCAGCCGGGGGCTAGCGGGAGCATCGAGTGAGCAGTACTTC
V gene: TRBV5-1; D gene: .; clone size: .; J gene: TRBJ2-2; CDR3 protein: CASSFGTSGELFF; CDR3 DNA: TGCGCCAGCAGCTTTGGGACAAGCGGGGAGCTGTTTTTT
V gene: TRBV6-1; D gene: .; clone size: .; J gene: TRBJ2-7; CDR3 protein: CASSEPGSAHFPEQYF; CDR3 DNA: TGTGCCAGCAGTGAACCCGGGAGTGCTCACTTCCCCGAGCAGTACTTC
V gene: TRBV2; D gene: .; clone size: .; J gene: TRBJ1-2; CDR3 protein: CASERRNYGYTF; CDR3 DNA: TGTGCCAGCGAAAGGAGAAACTATGGCTACACCTTC
V gene: TRBV9; D gene: TRBD1; clone size: .; J gene: TRBJ1-4; CDR3 protein: CASSPQGATEKLFF; CDR3 DNA: TGTGCCAGCAGCCCCCAGGGGGCGACTGAAAAACTGTTTTTT
V gene: TRBV9; D gene: .; clone size: .; J gene: TRBJ2-3; CDR3 protein: CASSVGAGPTDTQYF; CDR3 DNA: TGTGCCAGCAGCGTAGGTGCGGGACCCACAGATACGCAGTATTTT
V gene: TRBV12-3/TRBV12-4; D gene: .; clone size: .; J gene: TRBJ1-1; CDR3 protein: CASTKNTEAFF; CDR3 DNA: TGTGCCAGCACCAAGAACACTGAAGCTTTCTTT
V gene: TRBV2; D gene: .; clone size: once; J gene: TRBJ2-7; CDR3 protein: CASSAGERYEQYF; CDR3 DNA: TGTGCCAGCAGTGCGGGAGAGCGCTACGAGCAGTACTTC
V gene: TRBV30; D gene: .; clone size: few; J gene: TRBJ1-6; CDR3 protein: CAWTMTVNSPLHF; CDR3 DNA: TGTGCCTGGACCATGACAGTTAATTCACCCCTCCACTTT
V gene: TRBV28; D gene: .; clone size: .; J gene: TRBJ2-3; CDR3 protein: CASRPVGGIADTQYF; CDR3 DNA: TGTGCCAGCAGGCCGGTTGGAGGGATCGCAGATACGCAGTATTTT
V gene: TRBV14; D gene: TRBD1; clone size: .; J gene: TRBJ2-5; CDR3 protein: CASSAGDRAARETQYF; CDR3 DNA: TGTGCCAGCAGCGCCGGGGACAGGGCGGCGAGAGAGACCCAGTACTTC
V gene: TRBV6-5; D gene: TRBD1; clone size: .; J gene: TRBJ1-1; CDR3 protein: CASRLLQGAHTEAFF; CDR3 DNA: TGTGCCAGCAGACTCCTCCAGGGGGCACACACTGAAGCTTTCTTT
V gene: TRBV3-1/TRBV3-2; D gene: .; clone size: .; J gene: TRBJ1-2; CDR3 protein: CARTVPNYGYTF; CDR3 DNA: TGTGCCAGGACAGTTCCTAACTATGGCTACACCTTC
V gene: TRBV28; D gene: .; clone size: .; J gene: TRBJ1-1; CDR3 protein: CASSLSGGGKVEAFF; CDR3 DNA: TGTGCCAGCAGTTTGTCGGGTGGAGGAAAAGTTGAAGCTTTCTTT
V gene: TRBV6-1; D gene: .; clone size: .; J gene: TRBJ1-2; CDR3 protein: CASSEVAGGGYGYTF; CDR3 DNA: TGTGCCAGCAGTGAAGTCGCCGGAGGCGGCTATGGCTACACCTTC
V gene: TRBV6-5; D gene: TRBD1; clone size: few; J gene: TRBJ1-4; CDR3 protein: CASSYSGTGNGKLFF; CDR3 DNA: TGTGCCAGCAGTTACTCTGGGACAGGGAATGGAAAACTGTTTTTT
V gene: TRBV5-1; D gene: .; clone size: .; J gene: TRBJ2-1; CDR3 protein: CASSPGVNFNEQFF; CDR3 DNA: TGCGCCAGCAGCCCGGGAGTGAATTTCAATGAGCAGTTCTTC
V gene: TRBV6-5; D gene: TRBD1; clone size: once; J gene: TRBJ1-1; CDR3 protein: CASSYSTGGTAEAFF; CDR3 DNA: TGTGCCAGCAGTTACTCGACAGGGGGCACCGCTGAAGCTTTCTTT
V gene: TRBV29-1; D gene: TRBD2; clone size: .; J gene: TRBJ2-7; CDR3 protein: CSVEGPLSGNLYF; CDR3 DNA: TGCAGCGTTGAAGGCCCCCTGAGCGGGAATCTGTACTTC
V gene: TRBV18; D gene: TRBD1; clone size: .; J gene: TRBJ2-3; CDR3 protein: CASSTRQGSTDTQYF; CDR3 DNA: TGTGCCAGCTCAACCAGACAGGGGAGCACAGATACGCAGTATTTT
V gene: TRBV11-2; D gene: TRBD2; clone size: .; J gene: TRBJ2-1; CDR3 protein: CASSLVGTGGFYNEQFF; CDR3 DNA: TGTGCCAGCAGCTTAGTAGGTACGGGGGGTTTCTACAATGAGCAGTTCTTC